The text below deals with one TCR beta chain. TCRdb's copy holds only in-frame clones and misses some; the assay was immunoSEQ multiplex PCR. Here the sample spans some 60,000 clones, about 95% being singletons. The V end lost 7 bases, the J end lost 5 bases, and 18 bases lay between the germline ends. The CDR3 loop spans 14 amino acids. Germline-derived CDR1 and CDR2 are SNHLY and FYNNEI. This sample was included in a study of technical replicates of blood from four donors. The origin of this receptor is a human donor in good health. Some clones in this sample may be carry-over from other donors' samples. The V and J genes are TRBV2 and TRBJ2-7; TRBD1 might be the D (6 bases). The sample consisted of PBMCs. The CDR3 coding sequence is TGTGCCAGCAAAGAACAGGGTCCGTCGGACGAGCAGTACTTC. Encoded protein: CASKEQGPSDEQYF.